This T cell receptor beta chain derives from a study of blood T cell repertoires in COVID-19. Study summary: The United States, Italy and Spain provided the acute and convalescent COVID-19 samples. T cells, B-cell-depleted T cells, or PBMCs supplied cDNA or gDNA.

CDR1 is MNHEY, CDR2 SMNVEV, per germline (reference sequence). The CDR3 runs 15 residues. J lost 0 bases, V lost 3 bases, and 5 bases had no gene match. Original processing notes: Reference gene primers were amplified, and this amplification served to estimate nucleated cell counts. Measured with immunoSEQ multiplex PCR; TCRdb has only the in-frame clones, and not every one. Clone size and the V and J calls come from that table; the DNA yielded D and trimming. Of 180,000 or so clones in the sample, approximately 83% were seen once. The source of this sequence is a man aged 55 to 70 with acute or convalescent COVID-19. The sample taken for sequencing was peripheral blood. The chain uses TRBV27 and TRBJ2-7, with 7 bases that match TRBD2. The CDR3 protein is CASSLSGGDSYEQYF. The CDR3 DNA sequence: TGTGCCAGCAGTTTGTCGGGAGGCGACTCCTACGAGCAGTACTTC.